This T cell receptor (beta chain) was found in a study of response to subunit inactivated influenza vaccine. Findings and caveats of the study: Authors suggested seasonal influenza vaccinations each recruit few new T cells.

TCRdb re-derived calls from the RT-PCR reads in MiXCR, one entry per CDR3 protein. This sample has fewer than 350,000 distinct CDR3 sequences, with about a fifth found just once. Remarks on this clonotype: Antigen unknown.

This CDR3 contains 14 residues. V lost 8 bases, J lost 0 bases, and 1 base stayed unmatched. In germline, CDR1 is SNHLY, CDR2 FYNNEI. The chain carries TRBV2 and TRBJ2-7; 13 nucleotides match TRBD2. The clonotype originates from a man aged 50 to 75 who received an inactivated influenza vaccine. Specimen: PBMCs from blood, collected 21 months after vaccination. For the CDR3, the DNA is TGTGCCAGCTGGACTAGCGGGAGCTCCTACGAGCAGTACTTC. This codes for CASWTSGSSYEQYF.